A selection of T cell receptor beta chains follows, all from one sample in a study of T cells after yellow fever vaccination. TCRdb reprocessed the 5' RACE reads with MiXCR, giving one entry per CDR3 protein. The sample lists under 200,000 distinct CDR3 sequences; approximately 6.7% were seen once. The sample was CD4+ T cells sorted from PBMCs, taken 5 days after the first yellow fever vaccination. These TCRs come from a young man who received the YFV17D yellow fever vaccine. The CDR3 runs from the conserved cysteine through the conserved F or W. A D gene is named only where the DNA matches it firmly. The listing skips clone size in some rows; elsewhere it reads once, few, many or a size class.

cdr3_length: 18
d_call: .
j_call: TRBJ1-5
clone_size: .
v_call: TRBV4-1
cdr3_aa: CASSQELHRGVGNQPQHF
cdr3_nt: TGCGCCAGCAGCCAAGAACTACACCGAGGGGTTGGCAATCAGCCCCAGCATTTT

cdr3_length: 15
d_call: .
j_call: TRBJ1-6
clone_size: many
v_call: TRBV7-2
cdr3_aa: CASSLQGANNSPLHF
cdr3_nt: TGTGCCAGCAGCCTACAAGGGGCTAATAATTCACCCCTCCACTTT

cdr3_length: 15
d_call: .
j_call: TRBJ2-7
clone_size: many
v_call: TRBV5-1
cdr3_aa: CASSVQGPPAHEQYF
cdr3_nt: TGCGCCAGCAGCGTACAAGGGCCCCCGGCGCACGAGCAGTACTTC

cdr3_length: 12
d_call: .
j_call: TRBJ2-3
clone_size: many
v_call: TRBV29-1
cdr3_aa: CSAEDRADTQYF
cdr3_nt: TGCAGCGCCGAGGATAGGGCAGATACGCAGTATTTT

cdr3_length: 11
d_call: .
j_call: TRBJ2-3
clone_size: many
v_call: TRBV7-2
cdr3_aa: CASSQGRAQYF
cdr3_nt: TGTGCCAGCAGCCAGGGCCGAGCCCAGTATTTT

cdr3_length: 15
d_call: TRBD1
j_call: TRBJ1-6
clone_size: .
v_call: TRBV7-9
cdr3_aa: CASSLTGTVNSPLHF
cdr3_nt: TGTGCCAGCAGCTTGACCGGGACAGTGAATTCACCCCTCCACTTT

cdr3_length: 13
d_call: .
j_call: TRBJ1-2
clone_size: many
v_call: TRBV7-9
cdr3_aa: CAIHGAGTPGYTF
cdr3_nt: TGTGCCATTCACGGGGCAGGGACGCCAGGCTACACCTTC

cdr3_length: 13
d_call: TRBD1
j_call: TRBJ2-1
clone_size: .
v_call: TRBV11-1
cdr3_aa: CASSGTGWNEQFF
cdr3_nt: TGTGCCAGCAGCGGGACAGGGTGGAATGAGCAGTTCTTC

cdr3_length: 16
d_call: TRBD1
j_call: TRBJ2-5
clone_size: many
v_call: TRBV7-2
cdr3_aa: CASSLEVTGESGTQYF
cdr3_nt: TGTGCCAGCAGCTTGGAAGTGACAGGGGAATCAGGGACCCAGTACTTC

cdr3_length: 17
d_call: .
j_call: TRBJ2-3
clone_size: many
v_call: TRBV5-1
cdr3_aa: CASSPRVIGGRGDTQYF
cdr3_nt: TGCGCCAGCAGCCCTAGGGTAATCGGGGGCCGAGGAGATACGCAGTATTTT